This T cell receptor beta chain is from a study of spatial heterogeneity in lung cancer. Via MiXCR, TCRdb re-called the 5' RACE reads, giving one row per CDR3 protein. The table includes under 7,000 distinct CDR3 sequences, about an eighth detected once. This clonotype was recorded many times. As to time point: sample taken at primary tumor resection. Whole RNA obtained from tumor, nontumor lung or frozen PBMC underwent sequencing without sorting. The sequencing here drew on normal lung tissue next to the tumor, taken at surgery. The clonotype originates from a male donor with early-stage non-small cell lung cancer.

The CDR3 nucleotides read TGCGCCAGCAGCCTAACTAGCGGCTTCTACAATGAGCAGTTCTTC. Amino acid sequence: CASSLTSGFYNEQFF. The chain uses TRBV5-1 and TRBJ2-1, with 8 bases matching TRBD2. The V segment lost 4 bases and the J segment 3 bases; nucleotides outside the gene matches: 6. The germline CDR1 and CDR2 sequences are SGHRS and YFSETQ. CDR3 length: 15 residues.